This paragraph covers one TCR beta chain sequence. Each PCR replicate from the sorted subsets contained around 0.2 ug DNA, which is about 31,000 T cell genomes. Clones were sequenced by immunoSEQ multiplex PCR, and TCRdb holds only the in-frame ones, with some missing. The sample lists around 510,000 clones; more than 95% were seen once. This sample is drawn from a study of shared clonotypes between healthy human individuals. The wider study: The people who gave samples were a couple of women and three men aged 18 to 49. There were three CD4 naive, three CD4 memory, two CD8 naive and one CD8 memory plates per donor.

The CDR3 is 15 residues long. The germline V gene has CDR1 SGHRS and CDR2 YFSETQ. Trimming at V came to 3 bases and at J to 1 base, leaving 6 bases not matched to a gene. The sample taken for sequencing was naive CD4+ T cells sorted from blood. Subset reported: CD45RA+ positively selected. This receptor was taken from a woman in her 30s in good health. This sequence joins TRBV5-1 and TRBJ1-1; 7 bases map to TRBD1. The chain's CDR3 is CASSYLDRKNTEAFF. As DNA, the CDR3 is TGCGCCAGCAGCTACCTGGACAGGAAGAACACTGAAGCTTTCTTT.